Listed here are 27 T cell receptor beta chains from one sample, sequenced in a study of blood T cell repertoires in COVID-19 (dated by TCRdb to the early 2020s). The library was built by means of the immunoSEQ multiplex PCR assay. TCRdb obtained this table from immuneACCESS and retained in-frame rearrangements with V and J assigned. These tables miss some clones; where compared with another copy, unresolved V genes account for less than half of the shortfall, and the remainder is unexplained. Here the sample has tens of thousands of clones; about nine tenths occur a single time. Together, the top ten hold more than 10% of the sample. The sequenced sample consisted of peripheral blood. Receptors originate from a human donor in a cohort sampled during active COVID-19.

This clone has just a few counts. The rearrangement links TRBV6-5 to TRBJ1-3, with TRBD1 matching over 7 bases. This CDR3 comprises 15 residues. CDR1 MNHEY and CDR2 SVGAGI come from the germline V gene. The ends lost 5 bases at V and 0 bases at J; junction bases unmatched: 4. The CDR3: CASSPGTASGNTIYF. For the CDR3, the DNA is TGTGCCAGCAGTCCTGGGACAGCCTCTGGAAACACCATATATTTT.

The chain recombines TRBV9 with TRBJ2-3; a possible D gene is TRBD2 (5 bases). V was cut by 3 bases and J by 6 bases, with 17 bases left in between. This CDR3 region has 15 residues. The germline V gene has CDR1 SGDLS and CDR2 YYNGEE. Written as DNA, the CDR3 is TGTGCCAGCAGCGCTAACGGCGGACTGATCGATACGCAGTATTTT. Translating gives CASSANGGLIDTQYF.

The J gene is TRBJ1-3, the V gene TRBV10-1; D uncertain. Trimming cost V 2 bases and J 2 bases, with 10 bases left between them. Looked up from germline, CDR1 is WNHNN and CDR2 is SYGVQD (reference sequence). The CDR3 has 15 amino acids. The CDR3 sequence: CASSEAGSTGNTIYF. The CDR3 DNA reads TGCGCCAGCAGTGAGGCCGGGTCAACTGGAAACACCATATATTTT.

The sample holds a few counts of this clone. This sample includes further DNA sequences coding for the same CDR3. This rearrangement joins TRBV5-1 to TRBJ2-7, with D possibly matching TRBD1 (5 bases). Trimming took 0 bases from V and 2 from J, leaving 9 bases between them. The CDR3 is 14 amino acids. Germline V gives CDR1 SGHRS, CDR2 YFSETQ. The CDR3 here is CASSLEGAPYEQYF. The CDR3 coding sequence is TGCGCCAGCAGCTTGGAAGGGGCCCCCTACGAGCAGTACTTC.

CDR3 DNA: TGTGCCAGCAGTTTATCCATTGGGACTTACTCCTACGAGCAGTACTTC. Protein: CASSLSIGTYSYEQYF. This chain connects TRBV27 to TRBJ2-7; maybe TRBD2 (6 bases). Trimming cost V 0 bases and J 0 bases, with 12 bases left between them. This CDR3 contains 16 residues. From germline, CDR1 is MNHEY and CDR2 SMNVEV (reference sequence).

For this clone: This specimen includes other DNA sequences encoding the same CDR3. The V gene is TRBV18, the J gene TRBJ1-1, with a possible D match to TRBD1 (5 bases). Germline assignment: CDR1 KGHSH and CDR2 LQKENI. Trimming removed 3 bases at V and 1 base at J, with 6 bases between. The CDR3 totals 13 residues. The CDR3 DNA is TGTGCCAGCTCACCGCAGGGGAACACTGAAGCTTTCTTT. Protein: CASSPQGNTEAFF.

V usage is TRBV12-3 or TRBV12-4 and J usage is TRBJ2-1; D is undetermined. Between the trimmed V and J ends, which lost 2 bases and 5 bases, there was a span of 4 bases. This CDR3 has 12 amino acids. The CDR3 DNA is TGTGCCAGCAGTTTATGGCACAATGAGCAGTTCTTC. Translating it yields CASSLWHNEQFF.

This chain links TRBV4-1 with TRBJ1-3; unclear D gene. Germline values: CDR1 MGHRA, CDR2 YSYEKL. V was shortened by 1 base and J by 0 bases, with 13 bases between the two germline ends. This CDR3 contains 17 residues. CDR3 nucleotides: TGCGCCAGCAGCCAAGTTGGGCCTGCGCTCTCTGGAAACACCATATATTTT. Residues: CASSQVGPALSGNTIYF.

The chain employs TRBV2 and TRBJ2-5; a weak D match, TRBD1 (6 bases). V was shortened by 4 bases and J by 6 bases, with 9 bases between the two germline ends. CDR1 is SNHLY and CDR2 is FYNNEI in the germline V gene. The length of the CDR3 is 12 residues. The CDR3 nucleotides are TGTGCCAGCAGTGGGACAGTACAGACCCAGTACTTC. As protein: CASSGTVQTQYF.

CDR3 sequence (DNA): TGCAGTACGAACTGGGCCAGGACCCAGTACTTC. Translated, it gives CSTNWARTQYF. This chain joins TRBV20-1 and TRBJ2-5; D unclear. V lost 8 bases and J 7 bases, leaving 14 bases between the germline ends. The germline CDR1 and CDR2 sequences are DFQATT and SNEGSKA (reference sequence). The CDR3 has 11 residues.

The V and J genes are TRBV13 and TRBJ2-3; the match to TRBD1 covers 10 bases. Trimming removed 0 bases from V and 3 bases from J; junction bases left unmatched: 6. Germline values: CDR1 PRHDT, CDR2 FYEKMQ (reference sequence). The CDR3 length is 17 residues. CDR3 sequence: CASSLGWTGGGTDTQYF. The CDR3 DNA is TGTGCCAGCAGCTTAGGTTGGACAGGGGGGGGGACAGATACGCAGTATTTT.

The chain carries TRBV6-5 and TRBJ1-2; 10 bases fit TRBD1. The CDR3 totals 14 residues. Trimming cost V 6 bases and J 6 bases; bases outside gene matches: 7. From germline, CDR1 is MNHEY and CDR2 SVGAGI. The CDR3 spells CASSWDRGRDGYTF. As DNA, the CDR3 is TGTGCCAGCAGCTGGGACAGGGGTAGGGATGGCTACACCTTC.

The V call is TRBV18, the J call TRBJ1-2, with 9 bases that match TRBD1. V trimming: 2 bases; J trimming: 3 bases; junction bases outside the gene matches: 7. The CDR3 length is 16 residues. CDR1 is KGHSH, CDR2 LQKENI, per germline. The CDR3 loop reads CASSPRTGVWDYGYTF. The CDR3 region has the DNA TGTGCCAGCTCACCAAGGACAGGGGTATGGGACTATGGCTACACCTTC.

This clone is labeled medium-sized. This chain joins TRBV27 and TRBJ2-7, with TRBD2 matching 14 bases. The CDR3 loop spans 17 amino acids. Unmatched junction bases numbered 8, after V lost 4 bases and J lost 3 bases. Germline V CDR1 and CDR2: MNHEY, SMNVEV (reference sequence). For the CDR3, the DNA is TGTGCCAGCAGTTCCCTAGCGGGGACTAGCGGGAGCTACGAGCAGTACTTC. It specifies CASSSLAGTSGSYEQYF.

This chain connects TRBV29-1 to TRBJ2-7; 7 bases fit TRBD1. Unmatched junction bases numbered 11, after V lost 6 bases and J lost 3 bases. CDR3 length: 14 residues. Germline V gene sequence: CDR1 SQVTM, CDR2 ANQGSEA. The CDR3 DNA reads as TGCAGCGTGAGACCAAGGGGGCCCTTCTACGAGCAGTACTTC. Translating gives CSVRPRGPFYEQYF.

This clone has only one observation. The chain employs TRBV7-2 and TRBJ2-7; the match to TRBD1 covers 9 bases. This CDR3 comprises 14 residues. V shed 5 bases, J shed 6 bases, and the junction held 8 bases outside the gene matches. The germline gives CDR1 SGHTA, CDR2 FQGNSA. The CDR3 nucleotides are TGTGCCAGCAGCATGGGACAGGGTGTATCCGAGCAGTACTTC. Translated: CASSMGQGVSEQYF.

This chain joins TRBV29-1 and TRBJ2-7, with 8 bases matching TRBD1. Per germline, CDR1 SQVTM and CDR2 ANQGSEA. Trimming removed 7 bases from V and 2 bases from J; junction bases left unmatched: 7. The CDR3 has 13 residues. CDR3 nucleotide sequence: TGCAGCGCCCTGACAGGGGTGACCTACGAGCAGTACTTC. Protein sequence: CSALTGVTYEQYF.

V gene TRBV5-4 combines with J gene TRBJ2-1; weak D call: TRBD1 (5 bases). This CDR3 is 15 amino acids long. V was cut by 0 bases and J by 8 bases, with 15 bases left in between. Germline CDR1 is SGHNT and CDR2 is YYREEE (reference sequence). The CDR3 here is CASSLDPGMVDEQFF. CDR3 bases: TGTGCCAGCAGCTTGGATCCAGGGATGGTAGATGAGCAGTTCTTC.

This chain joins TRBV6-5 and TRBJ1-2; unclear D gene. The CDR3 loop spans 12 amino acids. Looked up from germline, CDR1 is MNHEY and CDR2 is SVGAGI. Between the trimmed V and J ends, which lost 6 bases and 5 bases, there was a span of 10 bases. CDR3 residues: CASSRQGYGYTF. CDR3 in DNA: TGTGCCAGCAGCAGACAAGGATATGGCTACACCTTC.

The chain links TRBV6-2 or TRBV6-3 to TRBJ1-5, with no clear D. Germline V CDR1 and CDR2: MNHEY, SVGEGT. CDR3 size: 15 residues. V was pared by 3 bases and J by 7 bases, with 16 bases between. CDR3 amino acids: CASSYPPRVGQPQHF. The CDR3 nucleotides are TGTGCCAGCAGTTATCCCCCGCGGGTTGGACAGCCCCAGCATTTT.

The rearrangement uses TRBV29-1 and TRBJ1-1; D perhaps matches TRBD1 (5 bases). The germline V gene encodes CDR1 SQVTM and CDR2 ANQGSEA. The CDR3 is made up of 13 amino acids. The V end lost 6 bases, the J end lost 0 bases, and 11 bases lay between the germline ends. The CDR3 protein is CSVFPGVNTEAFF. In DNA form, the CDR3 reads TGCAGCGTCTTCCCGGGGGTGAACACTGAAGCTTTCTTT.

The DNA for the CDR3 is TGTGCCTGGAGTGTACAGGGCCTGAGGGCTTTCTTT. It codes for CAWSVQGLRAFF. The genes are TRBV30 and TRBJ1-1, with D maybe TRBD1 (6 bases). V was clipped by 0 bases and J by 11 bases, with 13 bases between them. Germline CDR1 GTSNPN, CDR2 SVGIG (reference sequence). This CDR3 has 12 amino acids.

This rearrangement joins TRBV28 to TRBJ2-1, with TRBD2 matching 15 bases. V was pared by 5 bases and J by 7 bases, with 15 bases of the junction left unmatched. The CDR3 loop spans 19 amino acids. Germline CDR1 is MDHEN and CDR2 is SYDVKM. CDR3 sequence (DNA): TGTGCCAGCAGTACCTGGACTAGCGGGAGGGCCTTTAGATGGAATGAGCAGTTCTTC. Its translation is CASSTWTSGRAFRWNEQFF.

The chain is built from TRBV19 and TRBJ2-3; 10 positions agree with TRBD2. The J segment lost 1 base and the V segment lost 9 bases, leaving 7 bases of the junction unmatched. CDR1 and CDR2 from the germline V gene are LNHDA and SQIVND (reference sequence). The CDR3 is 15 residues long. CDR3 sequence reads: CASLQGLAGTDTQYF. CDR3 nucleotides: TGTGCCAGCCTACAAGGACTAGCGGGCACAGATACGCAGTATTTT.

The chain is built from TRBV3-1 (or the pseudogene TRBV3-2) and TRBJ1-1; D may be TRBD1 (5 bases). CDR1 and CDR2 from the germline V gene are LGHDT and YNNKEL (reference sequence). CDR3 length: 13 amino acids. Trimming shortened V by 4 bases and J by 6 bases, and 12 bases separated the two germline ends. The CDR3 sequence: CASSPQRGAEAFF. The CDR3 DNA reads TGTGCCAGCAGCCCCCAGCGGGGGGCTGAAGCTTTCTTT.

This chain connects TRBV7-3 to TRBJ2-2; 13 nucleotides align to TRBD2. Germline V gene data show CDR1 as SGHTA and CDR2 as FQGTGA. With V trimmed by 5 bases and J by 5 bases, 2 bases remained unmatched. CDR3 length: 15 residues. The CDR3 protein is CASSGGLAGTGELFF. CDR3 nucleotide sequence: TGTGCCAGCAGCGGGGGACTAGCGGGAACCGGGGAGCTGTTTTTT.

This sequence joins TRBV11-2 and TRBJ2-7, with D possibly TRBD2 on 6 matching bases. The CDR3 runs to 13 residues. Trimming removed 5 bases from V and 5 bases from J, with 13 bases in between. Germline lookup yields CDR1 SGHAT and CDR2 FQNNGV. In DNA form, the CDR3 reads TGTGCCAGCAGCCGATTGCGGGACCACGAGCAGTACTTC. As protein: CASSRLRDHEQYF.